The source of this T cell receptor beta chain is a study of blood T cell repertoires in COVID-19 (TCRdb year 2020). Describing the broader study: Samples covering the acute and convalescent phases of COVID-19 were provided by collaborators in the United States, Italy and Spain. The material from the prospective study consisted of cDNA or gDNA derived from T cells, B-cell-depleted T cells, or PBMCs. Where available, HLA class I and class II types were obtained from metadata supplied by the sample provider rather than from assay-based typing. Sample metadata almost always included a de-identified subject ID, COVID-19 status, age in years and sex. The samples were drawn from the first 160 participants of the ongoing ImmuneRACE study and from about 1,200 subjects provided by 6 global collaborators. A freely available public database, intended as a resource for researchers studying the immune response to SARS-CoV-2, is where the repertoires were released. Subjects who had been exposed to COVID-19, were actively infected with it, or had recovered from it provided the deeply sampled blood TCRbeta repertoires that made up the dataset.

The collaborating institutions used their own protocols to collect whole blood in K2EDTA tubes. For TCRbeta analysis, collaborators shipped samples in one of three forms: frozen whole blood, isolated PBMCs, or DNA extracted from either of those sample types. Concerning this clone itself: Which antigen it targets is not known. Qualities for individual bases were not recorded, and no much larger clone is one base off.

The study at large found these results: How much clinical and demographic metadata was included differed by source and by participant, and the metadata was provided uncurated.

TCRbeta CDR3 regions were amplified from genomic DNA by means of the immunoSEQ Assay, a bias-controlled multiplex PCR. The published analysis was carried out like this. Within the assay, amplification of reference gene primers was used to estimate how many nucleated cells each sample contained. To quantify the absolute abundance of each unique TCRbeta CDR3 rearrangement, sequence reads were collapsed and filtered. For each sample, productive Simpson clonality was calculated by taking the square root of Simpson's diversity index across productive rearrangements. TCRdb re-hosts the immuneACCESS table, in-frame sequences only. Its copies lack some clones; in the studies checked, an unresolved V gene accounts for under half of them, and the cause for the rest is not known. V and J calls and clone size are as listed in that table; D and trimming were resolved from the DNA. This sample comprises roughly 190,000 clones, 75% to 85% of them detected only once. Approximately 6.9% of the sample comes from the top ten.

The specimen sequenced was peripheral blood. The TCR was taken from a man aged 55 to 69 with acute or convalescent COVID-19.

This receptor carries the CDR3 CASSYTTGAGNSPLHF. The DNA sequence is as follows: TGTGCCAGCAGTTACACGACAGGGGCAGGCAATTCACCCCTCCACTTT. The sequence is built from TRBV6-6 and TRBJ1-6; TRBD1 lines up with 8 middle nucleotides. From the germline V gene (reference sequence), CDR1 is MNHNY and CDR2 is SVGAGI. The CDR3 runs 16 residues from the cysteine to the phenylalanine. Left in the record is the CDR3 DNA by itself, 48 bases read in frame from the first base. V has 2 bases trimmed and J has 7 bases trimmed; junction bases matching no gene number 7.